One and the same sample provided the 20 T cell receptor beta chains below, sequenced in a study of blood T cell repertoires in COVID-19. Only in-frame clones appear in the TCRdb table, and some are missing; sequencing was by immunoSEQ multiplex PCR. The sample has 220,000 or so clones; 82% are singletons. The sequenced material came from peripheral blood. The receptors here all came from a woman of 80 years or more with acute or convalescent COVID-19.

The V gene is TRBV30, the J gene TRBJ1-6; 8 bases map to TRBD1. Germline lookup yields CDR1 GTSNPN and CDR2 SVGIG (reference sequence). The CDR3 is 16 amino acids. J gave up 1 base and V 3 bases, and 5 bases lay outside the gene matches. This CDR3 is CAWRSGGSSYNSPLHF. DNA for the CDR3: TGTGCCTGGAGATCAGGGGGCTCGTCCTATAATTCACCCCTCCACTTT. Full variable domain (rest looked up from reference TRBV30 and TRBJ1-6): SQTIHQWPATLVQPVGSPLSLECTVEGTSNPNLYWYRQAAGRGLQLLFYSVGIGQISSEVPQNLSASRPQDRQFILSSKKLLLSDSGFYLCAWRSGGSSYNSPLHFGNGTRLTVT.

The CDR3 bases are TGTGCCAGCAGTTTAGGACAGGGATCGCGCGCGCAGTATTTT. Amino acids: CASSLGQGSRAQYF. The chain carries TRBV28 and TRBJ2-3, with TRBD1 matching 8 bases. With 2 bases clipped from V and 10 bases from J, the junction kept 8 bases outside the gene matches. The length of the CDR3 is 14 residues. Germline CDR1 MDHEN, CDR2 SYDVKM.

The chain has TRBV7-8 and TRBJ2-5; 9 positions match TRBD2. From germline, CDR1 is SGHVS and CDR2 FQNEAQ. The CDR3 spans 17 residues. Unmatched junction bases numbered 14, after V lost 4 bases and J lost 5 bases. The chain's CDR3 is CASSYGWRGGLSETQYF. In DNA, the CDR3 is TGTGCCAGCAGCTACGGATGGCGGGGGGGCTTATCGGAGACCCAGTACTTC. The complete variable domain, with remaining parts taken from reference TRBV7-8 and TRBJ2-5, reads GAGVSQSPRYKVAKRGQDVALRCDPISGHVSLFWYQQALGQGPEFLTYFQNEAQLDKSGLPSDRFFAERPEGSVSTLKIQRTQQEDSAVYLCASSYGWRGGLSETQYFGPGTRLLVL.

The J gene is TRBJ2-2, the V gene TRBV2, with 7 bases that match TRBD1. The V and J ends lost 8 bases and 1 base, in that order; junction bases with no gene match: 7. The CDR3 extends over 15 amino acids. Per the germline V gene, CDR1 is SNHLY and CDR2 is FYNNEI. CDR3 amino acids: CASLQGPQNTGELFF. The CDR3 DNA follows: TGTGCCAGCCTACAGGGGCCTCAGAACACCGGGGAGCTGTTTTTT.

This rearrangement joins TRBV6-2 or TRBV6-3 to TRBJ2-2, with 12 bases identical to TRBD2. This CDR3 has 18 residues. Germline V gene lookup returns CDR1 MNHEY and CDR2 SVGEGT. V lost 2 bases, J lost 0 bases, and 4 bases stayed unmatched. The CDR3 spells CASSYPTSGGPNTGELFF. Here the CDR3 DNA reads TGTGCCAGCAGTTACCCAACTAGCGGGGGGCCGAACACCGGGGAGCTGTTTTTT.

This chain joins TRBV6-5 and TRBJ1-1, with TRBD1 as a possible D gene (6 bases). Trimming shortened V by 10 bases and J by 3 bases, and 15 bases separated the two germline ends. The CDR3 covers 13 residues. Germline V gives CDR1 MNHEY, CDR2 SVGAGI. The CDR3 reads CANRLDSYTEAFF. DNA of the CDR3: TGTGCCAACCGCTTGGACAGTTACACTGAAGCTTTCTTT.

The chain links TRBV6-2 or TRBV6-3 to TRBJ2-1; weak D call: TRBD2 (7 bases). This CDR3 has 15 amino acids. V was pared by 6 bases and J by 6 bases, with 18 bases between. Germline V gene sequence: CDR1 MNHEY, CDR2 SVGEGT. CDR3 sequence reads: CASSGGGGLINEQFF. CDR3 in DNA: TGTGCCAGCAGCGGGGGCGGGGGTCTAATCAATGAGCAGTTCTTC.

The V and J genes are TRBV29-1 and TRBJ1-1, with 7 bases aligning to TRBD1. This CDR3 contains 14 residues. CDR1 SQVTM and CDR2 ANQGSEA come from the germline V gene. With V trimmed by 6 bases and J by 5 bases, 12 bases remained unmatched. CDR3 DNA sequence: TGCAGCGTCCGCACAGGGGCGACGTGGACTGAAGCTTTCTTT. Its protein is CSVRTGATWTEAFF. Supplemented by reference TRBV29-1 and TRBJ1-1, the full variable domain reads SAVISQKPSRDICQRGTSLTIQCQVDSQVTMMFWYRQQPGQSLTLIATANQGSEATYESGFVIDKFPISRPNLTFSTLTVSNMSPEDSSIYLCSVRTGATWTEAFFGQGTRLTVV.

The chain links TRBV7-2 to TRBJ1-2; D unresolved. CDR3 length equals 16 residues. Germline V CDR1 and CDR2: SGHTA, FQGNSA. V dropped 2 bases and J dropped 4 bases, with 17 bases sitting between them. The CDR3, as DNA: TGTGCCAGCAGCTTATCGATCGGAGGAGAAATCTATGGCTACACCTTC. It yields the protein CASSLSIGGEIYGYTF.

The chain joins TRBV5-6 to TRBJ1-3; no reliable D call. There are 17 residues in the CDR3. Trimming pared 0 bases from V and 4 bases from J, leaving 17 bases between. Germline V lookup: CDR1 SGHDT, CDR2 YYEEEE. The CDR3 DNA is TGTGCCAGCAGCTTGGCCCGGGGTGGTACTAGAGGAAACACCATATATTTT. Its translation is CASSLARGGTRGNTIYF.

This clone has only a few counts. The V call is TRBV5-1, the J call TRBJ1-1; weak D call: TRBD1 (5 bases). V was shortened by 0 bases and J by 4 bases, with 10 bases between the two germline ends. CDR3 size: 14 residues. CDR1 is SGHRS, CDR2 YFSETQ, per germline. The CDR3 nucleotides are TGCGCCAGCAGCTTGGATTTAGGGGTCACTGAAGCTTTCTTT. Translation gives CASSLDLGVTEAFF. Full variable domain (outside the CDR3, taken from reference TRBV5-1 and TRBJ1-1): KAGVTQTPRYLIKTRGQQVTLSCSPISGHRSVSWYQQTPGQGLQFLFEYFSETQRNKGNFPGRFSGRQFSNSRSEMNVSTLELGDSALYLCASSLDLGVTEAFFGQGTRLTVV.

The chain couples TRBV6-4 to TRBJ2-1; D perhaps matches TRBD2 (5 bases). The V end was cut by 10 bases, the J end by 2 bases, with 21 bases between. CDR1 MRHNA and CDR2 SNTAGT come from the germline V gene. This CDR3 comprises 16 residues. The CDR3: CANPPVEGFAYNEQFF. CDR3 coding DNA: TGTGCCAACCCCCCAGTCGAGGGTTTTGCCTACAATGAGCAGTTCTTC.

The V and J genes are TRBV6-4 and TRBJ2-7; D gene uncertain. With 0 bases removed from V and 2 bases from J, the gap between germline ends came to 11 bases. The CDR3 has 15 residues. Looked up from germline, CDR1 is MRHNA and CDR2 is SNTAGT. The CDR3 loop reads CASSDSKQTPYEQYF. The CDR3 nucleotides read TGTGCCAGCAGTGACTCAAAACAGACCCCCTACGAGCAGTACTTC.

The genes are TRBV5-1 and TRBJ1-6; D gene uncertain. The germline V gene encodes CDR1 SGHRS and CDR2 YFSETQ. This CDR3 contains 13 residues. Trimming took off 2 bases at V and 10 bases at J, with 10 bases between the two ends. Here the CDR3 DNA reads TGCGCCAGCAGCTTTGGCCTTTACTCACCCCTCCACTTT. Protein sequence: CASSFGLYSPLHF.

The chain carries TRBV27 and TRBJ2-5; 7 bases match TRBD1. The CDR3 runs 13 residues. V lost 4 bases, J lost 6 bases, and 5 bases stayed unmatched. CDR1 MNHEY and CDR2 SMNVEV come from the germline V gene (reference sequence). The chain's CDR3 is CASSSTGVKTQYF. CDR3 in DNA: TGTGCCAGCAGTTCTACAGGGGTGAAGACCCAGTACTTC.

The V gene is TRBV2, the J gene TRBJ1-2; 7 bases align to TRBD1. The CDR3 length is 14 residues. The germline CDR1 and CDR2 sequences are SNHLY and FYNNEI. V lost 6 bases to trimming and J lost 1 base; unmatched junction nucleotides: 5. CDR3 DNA: TGTGCCAGCAGGGAGGGGACAGTTAACTATGGCTACACCTTC. The encoded protein is CASREGTVNYGYTF.

This clone was seen only once. V and J are TRBV7-3 and TRBJ2-6; a possible D gene is TRBD2 (6 bases). V was pared by 0 bases and J by 3 bases, with 15 bases between. The length of the CDR3 is 18 residues. Germline V lookup: CDR1 SGHTA, CDR2 FQGTGA. This CDR3 reads CASSLTGLGGGGANVLTF. DNA of the CDR3: TGTGCCAGCAGCTTAACTGGCCTGGGGGGTGGTGGGGCCAACGTCCTGACTTTC. Complete variable domain (other parts from reference TRBV7-3 and TRBJ2-6): GAGVSQTPSNKVTEKGKYVELRCDPISGHTALYWYRQSLGQGPEFLIYFQGTGAADDSGLPNDRFFAVRPEGSVSTLKIQRTERGDSAVYLCASSLTGLGGGGANVLTFGAGSRLTVL.

V is TRBV6-5 and J is TRBJ2-7; the D gene is possibly TRBD2 (5 bases). CDR1 is MNHEY, CDR2 SVGAGI, per germline. With 0 bases removed from V and 0 bases from J, the gap between germline ends came to 9 bases. This CDR3 has 15 amino acids. The CDR3 protein is CASSYSSGSSYEQYF. CDR3 DNA sequence: TGTGCCAGCAGTTACTCGAGCGGCAGCTCCTACGAGCAGTACTTC.

This clone was seen a handful of times. At the DNA level, this CDR3 is encoded by other sequences in the same sample as well. V usage is TRBV6-5 and J usage is TRBJ1-1; 8 nucleotides align to TRBD1. This CDR3 spans 15 amino acids. CDR1 is MNHEY, CDR2 SVGAGI, per germline. Trimming took 1 base from V and 2 from J; bases not matched to a gene: 3. In DNA, the CDR3 is TGTGCCAGCAGTTACTATGGACAGGGAAACACTGAAGCTTTCTTT. Translating gives CASSYYGQGNTEAFF.

The chain joins TRBV9 to TRBJ2-2, with D possibly being TRBD1 (7 bases). Trimming stripped 4 bases from V and 1 base from J, with 17 bases between. Germline CDR1 is SGDLS and CDR2 is YYNGEE. This CDR3 spans 17 amino acids. The CDR3 region is CASSPTGQGGNTGELFF. DNA of the CDR3: TGTGCCAGCAGCCCTACGGGGCAGGGGGGGAACACCGGGGAGCTGTTTTTT.